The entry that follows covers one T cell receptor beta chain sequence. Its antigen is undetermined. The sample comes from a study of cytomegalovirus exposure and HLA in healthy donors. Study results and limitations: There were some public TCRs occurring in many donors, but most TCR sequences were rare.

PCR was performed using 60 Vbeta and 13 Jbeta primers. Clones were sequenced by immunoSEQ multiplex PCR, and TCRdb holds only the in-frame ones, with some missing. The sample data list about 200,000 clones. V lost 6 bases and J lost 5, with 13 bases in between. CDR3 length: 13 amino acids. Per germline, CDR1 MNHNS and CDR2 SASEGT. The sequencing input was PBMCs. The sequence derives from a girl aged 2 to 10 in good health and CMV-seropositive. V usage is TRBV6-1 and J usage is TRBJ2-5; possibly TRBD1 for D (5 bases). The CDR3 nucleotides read TGTGCCAGCAGGGCAGGGTATGCGGAGACCCAGTACTTC. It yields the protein CASRAGYAETQYF.